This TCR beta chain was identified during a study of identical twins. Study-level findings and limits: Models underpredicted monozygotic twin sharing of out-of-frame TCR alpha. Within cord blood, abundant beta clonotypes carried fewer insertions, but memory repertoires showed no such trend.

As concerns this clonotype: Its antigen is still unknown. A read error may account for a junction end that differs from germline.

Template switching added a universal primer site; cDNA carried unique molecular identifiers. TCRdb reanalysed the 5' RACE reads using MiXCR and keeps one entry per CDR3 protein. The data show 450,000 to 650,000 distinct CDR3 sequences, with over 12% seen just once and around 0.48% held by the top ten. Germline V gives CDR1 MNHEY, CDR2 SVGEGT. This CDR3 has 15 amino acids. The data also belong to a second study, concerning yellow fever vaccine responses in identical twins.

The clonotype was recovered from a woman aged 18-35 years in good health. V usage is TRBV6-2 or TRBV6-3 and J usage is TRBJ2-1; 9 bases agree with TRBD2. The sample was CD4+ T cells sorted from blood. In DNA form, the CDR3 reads TGTGCCAGCAGTTACTCCCGCCAGGGGAGCGGGGGGTCCTCGTTC. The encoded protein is CASSYSRQGSGGSSF.